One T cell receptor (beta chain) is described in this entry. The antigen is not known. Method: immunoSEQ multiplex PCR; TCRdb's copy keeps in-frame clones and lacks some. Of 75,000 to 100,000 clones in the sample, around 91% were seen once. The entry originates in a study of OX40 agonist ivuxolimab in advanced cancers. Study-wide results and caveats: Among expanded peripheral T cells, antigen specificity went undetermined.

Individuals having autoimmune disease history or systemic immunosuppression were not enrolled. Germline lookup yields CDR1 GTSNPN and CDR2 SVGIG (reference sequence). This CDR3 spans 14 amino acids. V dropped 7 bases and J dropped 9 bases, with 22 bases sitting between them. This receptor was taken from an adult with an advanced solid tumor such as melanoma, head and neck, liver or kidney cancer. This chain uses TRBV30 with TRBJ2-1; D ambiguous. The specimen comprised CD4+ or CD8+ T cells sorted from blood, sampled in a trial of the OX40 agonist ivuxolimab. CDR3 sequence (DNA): TGTGCCTTACCAATTACTGGGAATTACGGTGAGCAGTTCTTC. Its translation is CALPITGNYGEQFF.